This T cell receptor beta chain derives from a study of patients and donors after allogeneic stem cell transplantation (dated by TCRdb to 2018 to 2020). From the germline V gene (reference sequence), CDR1 is DFQATT and CDR2 is SNEGSKA. The CDR3 has 12 amino acids, counting the end cysteine and phenylalanine. This entry keeps only the CDR3 DNA: 36 bases, framed from base 1. This clonotype was counted between two and nine times. Its target antigen remains unknown. No base quality values were provided; no much bigger clone lies one nucleotide off. Library generation was performed with RT-PCR. Sequencing instrument: NextSeq 550. TCRdb ran its own pipeline on the public reads, namely fastp trimming at Q25 and MiXCR clone calling, and kept in-frame beta chains. One record per CDR3 amino acid sequence lists the most common genes and DNA. The sample profile shows about 39,000 distinct CDR3 sequences; roughly 30% of them were found once. The ten top clones hold 72% of the sample.

The specimen sequenced was blood, either unsorted or a sorted T cell fraction (not recorded which). The receptor was derived from a human donor who was either an allogeneic HSCT recipient or a stem cell or donor lymphocyte infusion donor (not recorded which). It is not recorded whose cells these are; they may come from a transplant donor. This chain is built from TRBV20-1 and TRBJ2-1, with 11 junctional bases fitting TRBD1. The CDR3 is CRGDRGNDEQFF. The DNA reads TGCAGAGGGGACAGGGGGAATGATGAGCAGTTCTTC.